These 6 T cell receptor beta chains were sequenced from one sample in a study of blood T cells in healthy people across ages. Then a second PCR, running roughly 7 to 11 cycles, was carried out with a sample-barcoded 5' primer and a J-beta primer mix. TCRdb used MiXCR to reprocess the 5' RACE reads, holding one entry per CDR3 protein. The table has over 550,000 distinct CDR3 sequences, around 31% seen once; the top ten hold around 16%. Sequenced input: blood. The receptor set was obtained from a woman older than 75 in good health.

In its sample, this clonotype was seen many times. The J gene is TRBJ2-3, the V gene TRBV29-1; D may be TRBD1 (6 bases). V was clipped by 2 bases and J by 3 bases, with 18 bases between them. CDR3 length equals 16 residues. Germline V gene data show CDR1 as SQVTM and CDR2 as ANQGSEA. CDR3 in amino acids: CSVELIGRGMTDTQYF. The DNA of the CDR3 is TGCAGCGTTGAATTAATCGGCAGGGGCATGACAGATACGCAGTATTTT.

This clonotype was counted once. This may arise from a read error, as a much more abundant clone is one base away. The chain uses TRBV3-1 and TRBJ2-5; a weak D match, TRBD2 (6 bases). Germline values: CDR1 LGHDT, CDR2 YNNKEL (reference sequence). The germline V and J ends were trimmed by 5 bases and 11 bases, with 21 bases remaining between them. The CDR3 consists of 14 residues. CDR3 DNA sequence: TGTGCCAGCAGCGAAGCAACAGTGGAGGGTGAGCAGTACTTC. Protein sequence: CASSEATVEGEQYF.

The chain couples TRBV7-6 to TRBJ2-1, with unresolved D. This CDR3 region has 16 residues. Trimming took off 0 bases at V and 5 bases at J, with 14 bases between the two ends. Germline CDR1 reads SGHVS; CDR2 reads FNYEAQ. The DNA of the CDR3 is TGTGCCAGCAGCTTAGCCCCTGGCCGCCCTCACAATGAGCAGTTCTTC. Protein sequence: CASSLAPGRPHNEQFF.

V gene TRBV20-1 combines with J gene TRBJ1-1; D call uncertain. The CDR3 spans 14 residues. With 0 bases removed from V and 1 base from J, the gap between germline ends came to 9 bases. Germline CDR1 and CDR2: DFQATT and SNEGSKA (reference sequence). The CDR3 here is CSARDLVSNTEAFF. CDR3 coding DNA: TGCAGTGCTAGAGATCTGGTCTCGAACACTGAAGCTTTCTTT.

The CDR3 spells CASSSTVSYNEQYF. The CDR3 DNA is TGCGCCAGCAGCTCGACGGTCTCCTACAATGAGCAGTACTTC. The gene calls are TRBV5-1 and TRBJ2-1; no clear D. The better agreement between TRBJ2-7 and the DNA end casts doubt on the J call. CDR1 is SGHRS and CDR2 is YFSETQ in the germline V gene. This CDR3 has 14 amino acids.

On this clonotype itself: One end of the junction fails to match germline, which may point to a read error. The CDR3 region is CASGRTGTTETQCF. For the CDR3, the DNA is TGTGCCAGCGGAAGGACAGGGACAACGGAGACCCAGTGCTTC. This sequence joins TRBV7-8 and TRBJ2-5, with 8 bases lining up with TRBD1. The CDR3 sequence is 14 residues long. In germline, CDR1 is SGHVS, CDR2 FQNEAQ.